The 3 T cell receptor beta chains presented below share a single source sample, sequenced in a study of chemoradiotherapy in HPV16-positive cancers. Clones were read by immunoSEQ multiplex PCR, and TCRdb kept only the in-frame ones, dropping some. This sample yields about 6,100 clones, of which over 65% are seen a single time; about 30% belongs to the top ten. Sequencing used tumor tissue, obtained from a patient who underwent chemoradiotherapy. These receptors all come from a human donor with HPV-associated anogenital cancer.

This sequence joins TRBV13 and TRBJ2-3, with D uncertain. The V and J ends lost 10 bases and 3 bases respectively, with 11 bases between them. The CDR3 spans 12 residues. Germline V gene sequence: CDR1 PRHDT, CDR2 FYEKMQ (reference sequence). The CDR3 reads CAIHPETDTQYF. The CDR3 region has the DNA TGTGCCATCCACCCGGAGACAGATACGCAGTATTTT.

The chain joins TRBV10-1 to TRBJ2-7; a weak D match, TRBD2 (6 bases). The CDR3 extends over 11 amino acids. The V end was cut by 4 bases, the J end by 6 bases, with 7 bases between. CDR1 and CDR2 from the germline V gene are WNHNN and SYGVQD (reference sequence). In nucleotides, the CDR3 is TGCGCCAGCAGTGCAGCGGGCGAGCAGTACTTC. Its protein is CASSAAGEQYF.

This chain links TRBV28 with TRBJ1-2, with 8 bases aligning to TRBD1. The V segment lost 6 bases and the J segment 8 bases; nucleotides outside the gene matches: 8. CDR3 length: 13 residues. Per germline, CDR1 MDHEN and CDR2 SYDVKM. The CDR3 bases are TGTGCCAGCAGCCCCGGACAGGGTGGCGGCTACACCTTC. It yields the protein CASSPGQGGGYTF.